This T cell receptor (beta chain) was sequenced during a study of cytomegalovirus exposure and HLA in healthy donors (dated by TCRdb to about 2017). Broadly, across the study: In an earlier analysis of some 550 of the donors, about 260 Gb of sequence data and 100 million or so unique TCR beta sequences from about 190 million T cells were reported. About five DR-DQ haplotypes were handled as single units for association and clustering because linkage in the cohort was strong. Donor age, sex, ethnicity and CMV serostatus were collected together with the repertoire data. In an earlier analysis of 500 to 650 of the donors, high-throughput TCR beta sequencing was used to judge whether each TCR beta V gene segment behaved as functional or pseudogenic. The later analysis used no new phenotypic data to find candidate immune exposures, relying instead on TCR beta sequences and their occurrence across donors. The T cell repertoires of roughly 660 subjects were profiled by immunosequencing and related to cytomegalovirus serostatus. In a later analysis, previously published TCR beta repertoires from about 670 donors were re-analyzed and high-resolution HLA genotyping was added so that TCR occurrence patterns could be studied. All discovery cohort repertoires had been generated using a single sequencing platform. Besides the first cohort of 500 to 700 subjects, a separate validation cohort made up of 120 different subjects was used. Typing coverage varied by locus: roughly 629-640 donors for A, B, C, DRB1 and DQB1; approximately 520 for DQA1; over 600 for DPA1; around 490 for DPB1. The study aimed to test whether cataloging public T cell receptors could reveal signatures of past pathogen exposure. To predict cytomegalovirus infection status, the study brought together high-throughput TCR immunosequencing, statistical association of individual TCRs with disease status, and machine learning. Among the approximately 420 genotyped donors, approximately 81% belonged to the genetic ancestry cluster associated with self-reported Caucasian donors. Genome-wide SNP genotypes for about 55% of the roughly 670 donors were used in a later genetic analysis, which treated that subset as a discovery cohort. Class I and class II HLA loci were covered by the typing at four-digit resolution. Among several hundred genotyped donors of the cohort, an average of around 250,000 unique TCR beta nucleotide sequences was sequenced per donor, of which roughly 18% were non-productive. An early release that covered fewer than 750 HLA-typed donors contained 300 to 350 gigabases of sequencing data and roughly 84 million unique TCR sequences.

Library generation was performed with the immunoSEQ multiplex PCR assay. A mixture of 60 forward primers for TCR Vbeta segments and 13 reverse primers for TCR Jbeta segments was used in the multiplex PCR. The CDR3 region of rearranged TCR beta genes was amplified from genomic DNA by a multiplex PCR assay. Amplified TCR beta libraries were sequenced as 87-base-pair reads on the Illumina HiSeq System. From the authors' description of their analysis: A later analysis tallied around 82 million unique TCR beta chains across the 666 repertoires, and around 12 million of those chains were shared by two or more donors. Raw reads were error-corrected and collapsed into unique sequences by a nearest-neighbor algorithm in which closely related sequences were merged to remove PCR and sequencing errors. CDR3 sequences were aligned to IMGT reference sequences to assign V, D and J gene segments. For a sequence to be retained, a match of at least six nucleotides to both a V gene segment and a J gene segment was required. A rearrangement was called productive if the CDR3 had no stop codons and remained in frame with V and J, and every other rearrangement was called non-productive. CDR3 was defined according to IMGT convention as the region running from the second conserved V-encoded cysteine to the conserved J-encoded phenylalanine. Sequences without an unambiguous match to a single V gene segment were excluded from the earlier analysis of a few hundred of the donors. An earlier analysis of around 600 of the donors classified V segments as functional when productive rearrangements were above 56.7% and as segregating when the standard deviation between donors was above 5%. To diagnose cytomegalovirus status from the catalog of TCR beta chain sequences, a statistical classification framework was built. V and J gene assignment, in a later analysis, came from comparing TCR nucleotide sequences with IMGT/GENE-DB human TR gene sequences. Using the TCRdist pipeline, a later analysis assigned CDR3 sequences along with most-parsimonious VDJ recombination scenarios. A later analysis defined each TCR beta chain by its CDR3 amino acid sequence plus V-gene family, and excluded reads lacking a unique V-gene family. A later analysis removed several hundred highly shared, low-generation-probability nucleotide sequences to deal with suspected cross-contamination and a sequencing artifact. For each public chain, a later analysis derived a clonal expansion index from normalized ranks of inferred template counts within each repertoire. In a later analysis, generation probabilities were computed with a VDJ recombination model fitted to out-of-frame rearrangements, and the resulting probabilities were checked against IGoR. A later analysis scored TCR-TCR, TCR-HLA and TCR-CMV co-occurrence with hypergeometric tests, applying a repertoire-size bias correction to TCR pairs. In a later analysis, false discovery rates were estimated by permuting HLA or CMV assignments 20 times. In a later analysis, co-occurring TCRs were grouped using DBSCAN, and TCRdist sequence similarity was added for clustering within HLA-allele-positive subsets. For co-occurrence clustering, repertoires with fewer than 30,000 or more than 120,000 public chains were excluded, along with five or six repertoires with anomalous nucleotide sharing. The clones in this table, taken by TCRdb from immuneACCESS, are in-frame only. Not every clone is retained; where verified, under half of the shortfall comes from an unresolved V gene, and the cause of the rest is unknown. The V and J calls and clone size were taken over from that table, and D and trimming were inferred from the DNA. The sample table records about 90,000 clones; under 80% of these occur just once. The top ten constitute over 2% of the sample.

Per the germline V gene, SGHVS is the CDR1 and FNYEAQ is the CDR2. The CDR3, from cysteine to phenylalanine, totals 13 residues. The read is trimmed to its CDR3 DNA, 39 bases read in frame from base 1. V ends up 4 bases short and J 3 bases short, with an unmatched junction base count of 0. In total, 600 or so healthy bone marrow donors made up the cohort. At the time of sampling, all cohort members were nominally healthy, though unrecorded immune exposures were likely present. The donor tested CMV seronegative, placing the donor among the roughly 400 seronegative members of the cohort. Every donor gave a peripheral blood sample, and the peripheral blood mononuclear cells from that sample were used for TCR beta sequencing. Genomic DNA extraction from the blood cell samples was performed with the Qiagen DNeasy Blood Extraction Kit. Beyond this particular receptor, the publication reports: The cohort was sequenced for TCR beta chains only, and without alpha or paired-chain data the features that could be detected were limited. Most TCR sequences were seen in very few donors, while some public TCRs were found in many individuals. Sequencing depth was assumed to be roughly uniform across donors in the presence/absence analyses, though that assumption may not hold. In both the original and validation cohorts, the classifier was reported to diagnose cytomegalovirus status with high specificity and sensitivity. Correlated functional status among segregating V segments might be attributable to linkage disequilibrium, but an unknown experimental factor could not be ruled out. The sequencing pipeline was judged likely to have produced a cluster of highly shared sequence variants as a technical artifact. At a false discovery rate of 0.05, a later analysis linked 16,951 TCR beta sequences to specific HLA alleles. In an earlier analysis of 587 of the donors, most TCR beta V segments appeared in productive rearrangements about 87% or about 30% of the time, broadly matching IMGT annotations. A few of the identified cytomegalovirus-associated TCR beta chains were confirmed in vitro to be specific for cytomegalovirus antigens. According to a later analysis, parvovirus B19, influenza, CMV and Epstein-Barr virus appeared linked to several top co-occurrence clusters. Assigning TCR associations to individual alleles was difficult when HLA alleles, especially DR and DQ, strongly co-occurred. According to the authors, the approach could potentially be generalized to other disease states and immunological phenotypes. According to a later analysis, most CMV-associated TCR beta chains appeared to be HLA-restricted, and the HLA associations seemed to be driven largely by CMV exposure. In a later genetic analysis, a missense DCLRE1C variant was associated with V-gene and J-gene trimming of TCR beta chains, and the association was replicated in an independent cohort. In a later genetic analysis, fewer N-insertions in productive TCRs were reported among donors in an Asian-associated ancestry cluster than the approximately 710-donor mean. The 87-base-pair reads could not distinguish some IMGT-functional V segments, including TRBV6-2 and TRBV6-3, so those segments were excluded. A further reported finding was that TCR beta sequences accurately predicted the HLA-A and HLA-B alleles for most subjects in the first cohort. Because HLA typing was unavailable for some donors at each locus, only the typed subset was used in association tests. A total of about 180 TCR beta chains were listed by the study as associated with cytomegalovirus. In a later analysis, HLA-associated TCR beta chains showed more clonal expansion and lower generation probabilities than non-associated chains that were equally common. Because counts were too low, some 17 rarely observed V segments, including chromosome 9 orphons, were excluded from the earlier analysis of 587 of the donors. For the cohort, immune exposure information was limited to CMV serostatus. A later analysis found that TCR association rates varied across HLA loci, with DRB1 alleles showing the most associated TCRs and HLA-C alleles the fewest.

Points on this clone: The specificity of this receptor is unknown. Base qualities are not provided; no much larger clone lies one nucleotide away.

This TCR came from a boy aged 10-17 years in good health and CMV-seronegative. Input material: PBMCs. Here the chain combines TRBV7-6 and TRBJ2-7, and 10 bases in between align with TRBD2. DNA sequence: TGTGCCAGCAGCTCTAGCGGGGGCTACGAGCAGTACTTC. It is translated as CASSSSGGYEQYF. The CDR3 plus the reference TRBV7-6 and TRBJ2-7 genes for the other parts give the full variable domain: GAGVSQSPRYKVTKRGQDVALRCDPISGHVSLYWYRQALGQGPEFLTYFNYEAQQDKSGLPNDRFSAERPEGSISTLTIQRTEQRDSAMYRCASSSSGGYEQYFGPGTRLTVT.